This T cell receptor (beta chain) is from a study of shared clonotypes between healthy human individuals. This clone was observed a few times. Germline assignment: CDR1 SGHRS and CDR2 YFSETQ. With V trimmed by 1 base and J by 5 bases, 11 bases remained unmatched. The CDR3 loop spans 17 amino acids. Around 300 ng DNA, roughly 30,000 T cell genomes, went into unsorted PBMC replicate PCRs. Per the original methods: ImmunoSEQ output lacked quality scores and full-length reads, limiting matched filtering. Generated by immunoSEQ multiplex PCR, the TCRdb table keeps only in-frame clones and is missing some. V and J calls and clone size follow that table, whereas D and trimming were derived from the DNA. Altogether about 480,000 clones are present, 79% being singletons, with the ten largest covering roughly 13%. Each of the donors was a healthy adult who was HIV-negative and had not had a recent acute infection or vaccination.

The receptor was derived from a woman aged 40 to 50 in good health. Some clones in this sample may be carry-over from other donors' samples. The sample consisted of PBMCs. The J gene is TRBJ1-1, the V gene TRBV5-1; TRBD1 matches 10 bases. CDR3 nucleotide sequence: TGCGCCAGCAGCTTGTCGGGGACAGGGGAGGTTGGGACTGAAGCTTTCTTT. Encoded protein: CASSLSGTGEVGTEAFF.